This TCR beta chain was observed in a study of early T cells in non-severe SARS-CoV-2 infection. About the research overall: Sequencing of bulk RNA from unsorted whole blood was done, without chain pairing.

Individual cDNA molecules carried attached unique molecular identifiers. TCRdb re-derived calls from the 5' RACE reads in MiXCR, one entry per CDR3 protein. The table lists 85,000 to 100,000 distinct CDR3 sequences, about 12% of them singletons. Ten or more counts support this clonotype. No antigen is known for it. Per the germline V gene, CDR1 is MNHEY and CDR2 is SMNVEV (reference sequence). Trimming left V 6 bases short and J 4 bases short, with 15 bases between. The CDR3 is 15 amino acids. General study findings and limits: Anti-spike CD8 responses were favored by VDJdb matching, which missed private and CD4 specificities.

Sequenced material: whole blood. The genes are TRBV27 and TRBJ1-4; D call uncertain. The clonotype originates from an adult who was a healthcare worker with PCR-confirmed SARS-CoV-2 infection or an uninfected control (not recorded which). The CDR3, as DNA: TGTGCCAGCAGGCCCTACCCACCAAGTAATGAAAAACTGTTTTTT. Its translation is CASRPYPPSNEKLFF.